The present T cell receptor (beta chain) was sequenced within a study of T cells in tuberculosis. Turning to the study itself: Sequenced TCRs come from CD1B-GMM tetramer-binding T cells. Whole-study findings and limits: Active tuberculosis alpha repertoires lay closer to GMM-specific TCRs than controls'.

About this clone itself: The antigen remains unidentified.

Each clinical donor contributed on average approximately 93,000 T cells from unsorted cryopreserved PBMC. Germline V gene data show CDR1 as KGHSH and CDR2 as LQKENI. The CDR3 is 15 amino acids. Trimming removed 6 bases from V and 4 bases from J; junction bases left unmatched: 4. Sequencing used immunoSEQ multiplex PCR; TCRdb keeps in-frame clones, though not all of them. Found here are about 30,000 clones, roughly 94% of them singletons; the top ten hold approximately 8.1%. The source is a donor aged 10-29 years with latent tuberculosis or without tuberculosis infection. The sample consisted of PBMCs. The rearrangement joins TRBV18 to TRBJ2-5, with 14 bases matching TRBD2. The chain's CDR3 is CASSPGTSGRETQYF. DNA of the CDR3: TGTGCCAGCTCCCCCGGGACTAGCGGGAGAGAGACCCAGTACTTC.